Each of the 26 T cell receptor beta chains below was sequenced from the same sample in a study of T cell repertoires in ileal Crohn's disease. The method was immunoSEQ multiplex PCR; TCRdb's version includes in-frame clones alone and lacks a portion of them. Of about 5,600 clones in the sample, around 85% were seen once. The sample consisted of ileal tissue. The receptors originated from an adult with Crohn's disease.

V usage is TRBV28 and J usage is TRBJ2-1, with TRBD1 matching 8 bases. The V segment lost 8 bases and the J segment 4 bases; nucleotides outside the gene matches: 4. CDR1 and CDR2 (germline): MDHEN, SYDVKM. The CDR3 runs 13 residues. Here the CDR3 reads CASHRGYYNEQFF. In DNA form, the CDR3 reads TGTGCCAGCCACAGGGGGTATTACAATGAGCAGTTCTTC.

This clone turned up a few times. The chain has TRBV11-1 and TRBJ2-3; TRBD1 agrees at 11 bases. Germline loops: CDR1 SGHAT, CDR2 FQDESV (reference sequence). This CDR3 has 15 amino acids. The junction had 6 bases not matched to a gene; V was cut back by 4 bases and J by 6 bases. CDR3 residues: CASSSRTGGLDTQYF. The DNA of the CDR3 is TGTGCCAGCAGCTCTAGGACAGGGGGCTTGGATACGCAGTATTTT.

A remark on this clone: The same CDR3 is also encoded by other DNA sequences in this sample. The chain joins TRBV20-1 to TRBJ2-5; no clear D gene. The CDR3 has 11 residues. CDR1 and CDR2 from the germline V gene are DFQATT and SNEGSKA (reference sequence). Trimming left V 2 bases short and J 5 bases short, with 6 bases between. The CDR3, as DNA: TGCAGTGCTAGACCCCTGGAGACCCAGTACTTC. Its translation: CSARPLETQYF.

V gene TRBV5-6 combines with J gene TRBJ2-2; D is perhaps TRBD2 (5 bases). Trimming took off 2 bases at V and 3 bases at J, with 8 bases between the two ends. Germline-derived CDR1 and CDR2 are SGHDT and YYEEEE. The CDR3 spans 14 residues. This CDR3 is CASSFGLDTGELFF. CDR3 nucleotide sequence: TGTGCCAGCAGCTTCGGACTCGACACCGGGGAGCTGTTTTTT.

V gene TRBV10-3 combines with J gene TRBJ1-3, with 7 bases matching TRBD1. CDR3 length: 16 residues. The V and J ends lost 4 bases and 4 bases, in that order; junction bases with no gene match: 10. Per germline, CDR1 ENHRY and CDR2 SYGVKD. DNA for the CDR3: TGTGCCATCAGTGCCTCAAGACAGGGCAGCGGAAACACCATATATTTT. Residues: CAISASRQGSGNTIYF.

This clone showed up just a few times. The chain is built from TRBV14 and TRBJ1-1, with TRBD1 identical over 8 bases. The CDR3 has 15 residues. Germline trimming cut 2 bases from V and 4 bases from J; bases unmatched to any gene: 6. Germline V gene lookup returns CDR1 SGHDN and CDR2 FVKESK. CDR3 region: CASSQQGALSTEAFF. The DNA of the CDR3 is TGTGCCAGCAGCCAACAGGGGGCCCTCTCCACTGAAGCTTTCTTT.

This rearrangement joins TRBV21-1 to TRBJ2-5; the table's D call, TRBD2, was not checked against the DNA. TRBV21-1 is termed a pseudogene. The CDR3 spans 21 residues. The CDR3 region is CASSKLPLAGGEGGTKETQYF. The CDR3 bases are TGTGCCAGCAGCAAACTCCCCCTAGCGGGGGGGGAAGGGGGGACGAAAGAGACCCAGTACTTC.

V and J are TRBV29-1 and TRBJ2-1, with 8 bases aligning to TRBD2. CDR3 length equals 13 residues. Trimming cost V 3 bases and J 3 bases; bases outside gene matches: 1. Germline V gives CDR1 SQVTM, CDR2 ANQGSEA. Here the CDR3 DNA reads TGCAGCGTTGAGAGCGGGGGCTACAATGAGCAGTTCTTC. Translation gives CSVESGGYNEQFF.

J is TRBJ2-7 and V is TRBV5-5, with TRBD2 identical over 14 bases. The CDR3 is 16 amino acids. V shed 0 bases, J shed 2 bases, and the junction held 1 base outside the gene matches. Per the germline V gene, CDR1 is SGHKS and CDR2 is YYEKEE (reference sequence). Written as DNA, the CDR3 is TGTGCCAGCAGCTTGGGGGGACTAGCGGGGGCCTACGAGCAGTACTTC. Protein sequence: CASSLGGLAGAYEQYF.

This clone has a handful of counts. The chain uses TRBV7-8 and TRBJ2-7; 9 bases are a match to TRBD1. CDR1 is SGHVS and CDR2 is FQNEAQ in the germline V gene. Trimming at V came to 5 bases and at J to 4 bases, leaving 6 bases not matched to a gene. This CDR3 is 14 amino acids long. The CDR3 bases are TGTGCCAGCAGCGGCTTGGGACAGGGTTACGAGCAGTACTTC. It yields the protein CASSGLGQGYEQYF.

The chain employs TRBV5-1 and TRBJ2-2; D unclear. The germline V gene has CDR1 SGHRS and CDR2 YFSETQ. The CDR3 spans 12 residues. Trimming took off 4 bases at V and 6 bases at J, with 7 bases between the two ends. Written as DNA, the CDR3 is TGCGCCAGCAGCCAACTTCCCGGGGAGCTGTTTTTT. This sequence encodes CASSQLPGELFF.

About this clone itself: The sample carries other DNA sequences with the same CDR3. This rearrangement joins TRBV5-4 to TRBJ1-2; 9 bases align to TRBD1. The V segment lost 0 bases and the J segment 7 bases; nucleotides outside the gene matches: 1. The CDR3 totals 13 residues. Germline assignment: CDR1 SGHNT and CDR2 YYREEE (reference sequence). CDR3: CASSLETGGGYTF. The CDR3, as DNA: TGTGCCAGCAGCTTGGAGACAGGGGGTGGCTACACCTTC.

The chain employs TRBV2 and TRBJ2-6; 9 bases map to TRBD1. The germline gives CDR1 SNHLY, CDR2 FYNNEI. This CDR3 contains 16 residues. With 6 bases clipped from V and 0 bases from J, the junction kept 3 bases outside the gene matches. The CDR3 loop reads CASRGTGNSGANVLTF. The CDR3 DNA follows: TGTGCCAGCAGGGGGACAGGGAACTCTGGGGCCAACGTCCTGACTTTC.

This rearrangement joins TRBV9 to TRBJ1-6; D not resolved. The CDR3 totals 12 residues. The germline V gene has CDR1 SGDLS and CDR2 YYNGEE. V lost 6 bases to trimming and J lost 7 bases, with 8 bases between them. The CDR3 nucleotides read TGTGCCAGCAATACTAAGAATTCACCCCTCCACTTT. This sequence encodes CASNTKNSPLHF.

In nucleotides, the CDR3 is TGTGCCAGCAGTTACGGATCCAGGGAAGGGTCACCCCTCCACTTT. Residues: CASSYGSREGSPLHF. The chain couples TRBV6-5 to TRBJ1-6; D may be TRBD1 (5 bases). The CDR3 consists of 15 residues. Trimming removed 2 bases from V and 10 bases from J, with 15 bases in between. Per germline, CDR1 MNHEY and CDR2 SVGAGI.

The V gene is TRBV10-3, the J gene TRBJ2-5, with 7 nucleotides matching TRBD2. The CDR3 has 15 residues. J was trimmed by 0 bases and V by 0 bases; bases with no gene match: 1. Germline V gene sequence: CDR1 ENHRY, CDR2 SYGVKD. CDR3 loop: CAISESLADQETQYF. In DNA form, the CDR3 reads TGTGCCATCAGTGAGTCGCTAGCGGACCAAGAGACCCAGTACTTC.

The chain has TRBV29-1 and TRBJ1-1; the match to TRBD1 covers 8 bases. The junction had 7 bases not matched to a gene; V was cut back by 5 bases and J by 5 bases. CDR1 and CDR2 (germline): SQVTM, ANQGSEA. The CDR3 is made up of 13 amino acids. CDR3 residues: CSVRTGPGTEAFF. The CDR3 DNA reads TGCAGCGTTCGGACAGGGCCGGGAACTGAAGCTTTCTTT.

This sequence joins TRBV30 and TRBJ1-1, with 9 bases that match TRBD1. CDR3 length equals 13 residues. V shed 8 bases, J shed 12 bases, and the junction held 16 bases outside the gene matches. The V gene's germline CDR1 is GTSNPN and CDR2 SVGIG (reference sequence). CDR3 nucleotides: TGTGCCGCGATCAGGGGACAGGGTGCGTTATCTTTCTTT. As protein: CAAIRGQGALSFF.

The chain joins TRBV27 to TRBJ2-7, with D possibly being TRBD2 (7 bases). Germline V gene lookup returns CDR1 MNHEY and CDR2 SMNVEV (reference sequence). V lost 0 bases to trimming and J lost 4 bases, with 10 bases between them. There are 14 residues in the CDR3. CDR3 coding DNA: TGTGCCAGCAGTTTATCCAAGGGGGGGTACGAGCAGTACTTC. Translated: CASSLSKGGYEQYF.

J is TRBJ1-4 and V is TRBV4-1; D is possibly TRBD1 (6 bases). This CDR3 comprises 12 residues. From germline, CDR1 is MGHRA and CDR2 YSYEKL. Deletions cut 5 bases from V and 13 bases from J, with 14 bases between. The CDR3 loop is CASSTGLGGLFF. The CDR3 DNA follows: TGCGCCAGCAGCACGGGACTAGGGGGACTGTTTTTT.

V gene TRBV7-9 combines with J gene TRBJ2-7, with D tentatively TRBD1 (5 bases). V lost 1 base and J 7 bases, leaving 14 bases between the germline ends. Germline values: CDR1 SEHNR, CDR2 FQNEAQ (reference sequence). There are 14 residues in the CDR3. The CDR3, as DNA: TGTGCCAGCAGCTTAGGTGAAGGGGCTAGAGAGCAGTACTTC. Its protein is CASSLGEGAREQYF.

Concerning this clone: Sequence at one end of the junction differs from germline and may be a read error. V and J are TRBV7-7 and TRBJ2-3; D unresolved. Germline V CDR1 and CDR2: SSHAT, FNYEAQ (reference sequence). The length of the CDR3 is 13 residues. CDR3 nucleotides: TGTGCTAGCAGCTTAGGTACGGCAGATACGCAGTATTTT. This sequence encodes CASSLGTADTQYF.

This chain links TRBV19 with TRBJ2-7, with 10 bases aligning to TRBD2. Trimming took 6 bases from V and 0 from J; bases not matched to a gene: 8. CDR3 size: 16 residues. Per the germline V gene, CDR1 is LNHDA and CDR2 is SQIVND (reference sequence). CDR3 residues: CASSDLAGGHSYEQYF. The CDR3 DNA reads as TGTGCCAGTAGCGACTTAGCGGGGGGACACTCCTACGAGCAGTACTTC.

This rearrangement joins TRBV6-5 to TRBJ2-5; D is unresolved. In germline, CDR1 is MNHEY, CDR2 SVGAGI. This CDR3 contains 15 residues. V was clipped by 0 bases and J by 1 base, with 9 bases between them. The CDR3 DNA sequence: TGTGCCAGCAGTTACTCTGGCGGAGCCCAAGAGACCCAGTACTTC. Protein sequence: CASSYSGGAQETQYF.

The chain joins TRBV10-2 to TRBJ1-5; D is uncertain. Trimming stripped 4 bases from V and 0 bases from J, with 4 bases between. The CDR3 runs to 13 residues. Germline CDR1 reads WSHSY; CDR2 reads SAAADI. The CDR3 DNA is TGCGCCAGCAGTGGTTATAGCAATCAGCCCCAGCATTTT. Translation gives CASSGYSNQPQHF.

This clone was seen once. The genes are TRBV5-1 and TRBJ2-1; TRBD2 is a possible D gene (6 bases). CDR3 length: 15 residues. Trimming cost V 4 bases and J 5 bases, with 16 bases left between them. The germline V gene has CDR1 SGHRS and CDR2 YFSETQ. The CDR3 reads CASSPDLRGHNEQFF. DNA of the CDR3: TGCGCCAGCAGCCCGGACTTGCGGGGACACAATGAGCAGTTCTTC.